The clone carrying this TCR beta chain was seen a handful of times. Its antigen remains unidentified. This record comes from a study of T cells in Graves' hyperthyroidism and ophthalmopathy. Study context: Peripheral blood sampling occurred at initial diagnosis, before any treatment.

RNA transcripts provided the source from which TCR beta CDR3 regions were amplified. First-round RT-PCR targeting the TCR CDR3 was performed with the HTBI primer set. TCRdb re-called the multiplex PCR reads through MiXCR, storing one row per CDR3 protein. The sample includes hundreds of thousands of distinct CDR3 sequences, roughly a sixth of them seen just once. Whole-study results and caveats: Researchers report that a 13 V-J model separated ophthalmopathy from stable hyperthyroidism.

Participants, patients aged 18 to 65, had newly diagnosed hyperthyroidism with a duration under 2 months. PBMCs were derived from under 13 ml fresh peripheral blood. V gave up 3 bases and J gave up 0 bases; unmatched junction bases: 7. The CDR3 spans 18 residues. Germline-derived CDR1 and CDR2 are SQVTM and ANQGSEA. The sequenced sample consisted of blood. The sequence was obtained from a woman aged 45-59 years with Graves' hyperthyroidism that later progressed to Graves' ophthalmopathy. The chain employs TRBV29-1 and TRBJ2-3; 15 bases are shared with TRBD2. The CDR3 sequence is CSVDSGLAGGTSTDTQYF. CDR3 coding DNA: TGCAGCGTTGATTCGGGACTAGCGGGGGGCACTAGCACAGATACGCAGTATTTT.